This T cell receptor (beta chain) was identified in a study of T cell responses to AZD1222 COVID-19 vaccine. The table came from immunoSEQ multiplex PCR; TCRdb's copy has only in-frame clones and leaves some out. The sample holds around 110,000 clones; over 75% are singletons and the top ten take under 4.5%. The study, taken as a whole, reports: Spike-specific TCR breadth and depth both grew after two AZD1222 doses. Targeting of unmutated variant regions was reportedly seen in nearly half of spike-specific TCRs.

A remark on this clone: Antigen specificity is unknown.

The CDR3 has 18 amino acids. The ends lost 4 bases at V and 1 base at J; junction bases unmatched: 10. CDR1 and CDR2 (germline): KGHDR, SFDVKD. The rearrangement links TRBV24-1 to TRBJ2-3; 10 bases align to TRBD2. The sequence came from an adult in good health. This material consisted of peripheral blood, taken on day 0 of MenACWY control vaccination. The CDR3 coding sequence is TGTGCCACCAGTGACGCTTCCGGGACTAGCGAAGGCACAGATACGCAGTATTTT. Protein: CATSDASGTSEGTDTQYF.